The source of this T cell receptor beta chain is a study of blood T cell repertoires in COVID-19. In the study overall: PBMCs, B-cell-depleted T cells, or T cells were the source of the cDNA or gDNA that made up the material.

Measured with immunoSEQ multiplex PCR; TCRdb has only the in-frame clones, and not every one. Of hundreds of thousands of clones detected, roughly nine tenths appear once; the ten largest clones hold around 8%. J was trimmed by 3 bases and V by 0 bases; bases with no gene match: 9. The CDR3 is 17 residues long. Germline lookup yields CDR1 SGHRS and CDR2 YFSETQ. In terms of age and location, participants ranged from about 18 to 100 years and lived in about 25 US areas. The clonotype was recovered from a woman aged 55-75 years who had recovered from COVID-19. The chain is built from TRBV5-1 and TRBJ2-5; 9 nucleotides agree with TRBD1. Sequences were obtained from PBMCs or T cells enriched from blood (not recorded which). This CDR3 is CASSLGHRGPPEETQYF. The DNA of the CDR3 is TGCGCCAGCAGCTTGGGTCACAGGGGGCCCCCGGAAGAGACCCAGTACTTC.